The 32 T cell receptor beta chains below were found in one sample sequenced in a study of blood T cell repertoires in COVID-19. Measured with immunoSEQ multiplex PCR; TCRdb has only the in-frame clones, and not every one. This sample has about 240,000 clones, with roughly 82% found just once. What was sequenced was peripheral blood. These receptors all stem from a woman in her 70s with acute or convalescent COVID-19.

This clone occurred once. The V call is TRBV9, the J call TRBJ2-1, with TRBD2 matching over 14 bases. Germline V gene lookup returns CDR1 SGDLS and CDR2 YYNGEE. V lost 4 bases to trimming and J lost 8 bases; unmatched junction nucleotides: 8. The CDR3 extends over 16 amino acids. CDR3 nucleotide sequence: TGTGCCAGCAGCCTATTACCGGGACTAGCGGGGGATGAGCAGTTCTTC. As protein: CASSLLPGLAGDEQFF.

This clone has a handful of counts. The chain recombines TRBV19 with TRBJ1-5; D call uncertain. The germline V gene encodes CDR1 LNHDA and CDR2 SQIVND (reference sequence). V was trimmed by 5 bases and J by 2 bases, leaving 10 bases between them. The CDR3 consists of 14 residues. In nucleotides, the CDR3 is TGTGCCAGTAGTGCTGGACTGCGCAATCAGCCCCAGCATTTT. Protein product: CASSAGLRNQPQHF.

A few counts support this clone. The J gene is TRBJ1-2, the V gene TRBV6-5; D is perhaps TRBD1 (6 bases). With 5 bases removed from V and 5 bases from J, the gap between germline ends came to 12 bases. From germline, CDR1 is MNHEY and CDR2 SVGAGI. There are 13 residues in the CDR3. The CDR3 reads CASSLDSGYGYTF. In nucleotides, the CDR3 is TGTGCCAGCAGTCTGGACAGTGGGTATGGCTACACCTTC.

The chain carries TRBV21-1 and TRBJ1-1; the table assigns TRBD1, which was not confirmed against the DNA. TRBV21-1 is a pseudogene segment. This CDR3 is 20 amino acids long. The CDR3 sequence is CASIVTLGVARDRENTEAFF. The CDR3 DNA is TGTGCCAGCATTGTAACCCTGGGTGTGGCGCGGGACAGAGAGAACACTGAAGCTTTCTTT.

The chain uses TRBV28 and TRBJ1-2, with D perhaps matching TRBD1 (6 bases). The CDR3 consists of 13 residues. Trimming took 2 bases from V and 4 from J, leaving 8 bases between them. The germline V gene encodes CDR1 MDHEN and CDR2 SYDVKM. The CDR3 loop is CASSLQGLYGYTF. The CDR3 DNA follows: TGTGCCAGCAGTTTACAGGGGCTCTATGGCTACACCTTC.

The chain links TRBV7-9 to TRBJ1-1; 7 bases align to TRBD1. V lost 6 bases to trimming and J lost 4 bases; unmatched junction nucleotides: 11. The CDR3 spans 15 residues. CDR1 is SEHNR, CDR2 FQNEAQ, per germline (reference sequence). Written as DNA, the CDR3 is TGTGCCAGCAGAACACCGGGACAGAGTTCCACTGAAGCTTTCTTT. It is translated as CASRTPGQSSTEAFF.

This chain uses TRBV4-3 with TRBJ1-1, with TRBD1 as a possible D gene (6 bases). This CDR3 is 14 amino acids long. Trimming took off 0 bases at V and 4 bases at J, with 9 bases between the two ends. Germline lookup yields CDR1 LGHNA and CDR2 YSLEER. CDR3 protein: CASSQEGHRTEAFF. The CDR3 DNA follows: TGCGCCAGCAGCCAAGAGGGACATCGCACTGAAGCTTTCTTT.

V gene TRBV23-1 combines with J gene TRBJ2-7, with 8 bases that match TRBD1. TRBV23-1 is filed as an ORF, its function uncertain. This CDR3 region has 19 residues. With 2 bases clipped from V and 3 bases from J, the junction kept 18 bases outside the gene matches. The CDR3 loop reads CASSQEPLPPGTGFYEQYF. CDR3 nucleotides: TGCGCCAGCAGTCAAGAACCCCTCCCACCGGGGACAGGCTTCTACGAGCAGTACTTC.

The gene calls are TRBV10-3 and TRBJ1-4; tentatively, D is TRBD1 (5 bases). The germline V gene has CDR1 ENHRY and CDR2 SYGVKD. V dropped 2 bases and J dropped 7 bases, with 17 bases sitting between them. The length of the CDR3 is 16 residues. The CDR3 nucleotides read TGTGCCATCAGTGAGAGACGGTCTGGGGGAGGTGAAAAACTGTTTTTT. This sequence encodes CAISERRSGGGEKLFF.

Remarks on this clone: Germline is not matched at one junction end, which may reflect a read error. The chain links TRBV7-2 to TRBJ1-3, with D unclear. The CDR3 has 15 amino acids. In germline, CDR1 is SGHTA, CDR2 FQGNSA. The CDR3 bases are TGTGCCAGCAGCGTAGCGAGGGCGCCTGGAAACACCATATATTTT. This gives the protein CASSVARAPGNTIYF.

This clone came up a few times. J is TRBJ1-1 and V is TRBV28; D is undetermined. Trimming left V 3 bases short and J 1 base short, with 9 bases between. Germline lookup yields CDR1 MDHEN and CDR2 SYDVKM. This CDR3 region has 14 residues. CDR3: CASSFFLENTEAFF. The CDR3 region has the DNA TGTGCCAGCAGTTTTTTCCTAGAGAACACTGAAGCTTTCTTT.

The V call is TRBV19, the J call TRBJ1-1; D is unresolved. Germline CDR1 LNHDA, CDR2 SQIVND (reference sequence). The CDR3 sequence is 16 residues long. Trimming took off 5 bases at V and 1 base at J, with 17 bases between the two ends. CDR3 residues: CASSLGLELTNTEAFF. CDR3 in DNA: TGTGCCAGTAGTTTGGGCCTTGAGCTTACGAACACTGAAGCTTTCTTT.

V and J are TRBV11-2 and TRBJ1-2, with 7 bases aligning to TRBD1. The CDR3 covers 14 residues. V lost 5 bases, J lost 3 bases, and 6 bases stayed unmatched. Germline lookup yields CDR1 SGHAT and CDR2 FQNNGV. The CDR3 DNA follows: TGTGCCAGCAGCAGAAGGGGGCATGACTATGGCTACACCTTC. Translation gives CASSRRGHDYGYTF.

The V gene is TRBV4-1, the J gene TRBJ2-3; the D gene is possibly TRBD1 (6 bases). V was shortened by 1 base and J by 2 bases, with 13 bases between the two germline ends. CDR3 length equals 16 residues. The germline V gene encodes CDR1 MGHRA and CDR2 YSYEKL. The CDR3 DNA reads TGCGCCAGCAGCCAAGCCCTCCAGGGGTTCACAGATACGCAGTATTTT. It translates to CASSQALQGFTDTQYF.

This clone appeared a single time. The rearrangement uses TRBV5-1 and TRBJ1-1; 10 nucleotides agree with TRBD1. The CDR3 runs to 17 residues. CDR1 and CDR2 (germline): SGHRS, YFSETQ. J lost 0 bases, V lost 3 bases, and 8 bases had no gene match. The CDR3 sequence: CASSSGTGVSMNTEAFF. The CDR3 bases are TGCGCCAGCAGCTCCGGGACAGGGGTTTCCATGAACACTGAAGCTTTCTTT. The full variable domain, rest sourced from reference TRBV5-1 and TRBJ1-1, is KAGVTQTPRYLIKTRGQQVTLSCSPISGHRSVSWYQQTPGQGLQFLFEYFSETQRNKGNFPGRFSGRQFSNSRSEMNVSTLELGDSALYLCASSSGTGVSMNTEAFFGQGTRLTVV.

The rearrangement uses TRBV7-2 and TRBJ2-1; 11 bases align to TRBD2. The germline V gene has CDR1 SGHTA and CDR2 FQGNSA. This CDR3 is 16 amino acids long. After removal of 1 base from V and 6 bases from J, the junction contained 5 bases not matched to a gene. The CDR3 reads CASSLVATSGANEQFF. CDR3 nucleotides: TGTGCCAGCAGCTTAGTCGCGACTAGCGGGGCCAATGAGCAGTTCTTC. The full variable domain, with the rest looked up from reference TRBV7-2 and TRBJ2-1, is GAGVSQSPSNKVTEKGKDVELRCDPISGHTALYWYRQSLGQGLEFLIYFQGNSAPDKSGLPSDRFSAERTGGSVSTLTIQRTQQEDSAVYLCASSLVATSGANEQFFGPGTRLTVL.

The count of this clone is one. The V gene is TRBV6-1, the J gene TRBJ2-1, with 8 bases that match TRBD1. Trimming took 2 bases from V and 6 from J; bases not matched to a gene: 12. CDR3 length: 17 residues. Germline CDR1 and CDR2: MNHNS and SASEGT. The CDR3 loop is CASSETHGTGSRNEQFF. The CDR3 nucleotides are TGTGCCAGCAGTGAAACCCACGGGACAGGTTCTCGCAATGAGCAGTTCTTC.

The chain has TRBV21-1 and TRBJ2-3; TRBD2, the D gene given by the table, was not confirmed from the DNA. TRBV21-1 is a listed pseudogene. This CDR3 spans 15 amino acids. CDR3 region: CASSKGLAGTDTQYF. The CDR3 DNA sequence: TGTGCCAGCAGCAAGGGACTAGCGGGGACAGATACGCAGTATTTT.

The chain joins TRBV2 to TRBJ2-6; D unresolved. V gave up 3 bases and J gave up 3 bases, with 9 bases separating them. The CDR3 length is 15 residues. Germline CDR1 is SNHLY and CDR2 is FYNNEI. The CDR3 reads CASSEGILGANVLTF. Written as DNA, the CDR3 is TGTGCCAGCAGTGAGGGCATTCTTGGGGCCAACGTCCTGACTTTC.

V gene TRBV4-1 combines with J gene TRBJ2-1; TRBD2 agrees at 9 bases. From germline, CDR1 is MGHRA and CDR2 YSYEKL. V gave up 0 bases and J gave up 10 bases; unmatched junction bases: 16. The CDR3 is made up of 18 amino acids. The CDR3, as DNA: TGCGCCAGCAGCCAAGAAGGGCCTTTTAGTAGCGGGGGAAACGAGCAGTTCTTC. Translation gives CASSQEGPFSSGGNEQFF.

The chain couples TRBV5-4 to TRBJ1-1; D uncertain. The germline V and J ends were trimmed by 0 bases and 2 bases, with 8 bases remaining between them. The germline V gene encodes CDR1 SGHNT and CDR2 YYREEE (reference sequence). The CDR3 runs to 14 residues. The CDR3 loop reads CASSLVHPNTEAFF. The CDR3 nucleotides are TGTGCCAGCAGCTTGGTACACCCTAACACTGAAGCTTTCTTT.

The chain joins TRBV6-6 to TRBJ2-5; D unresolved. Germline V gives CDR1 MNHNY, CDR2 SVGAGI (reference sequence). V was cut by 0 bases and J by 1 base, with 12 bases left in between. CDR3 length: 16 residues. CDR3 region: CASSYSVARTQETQYF. DNA of the CDR3: TGTGCCAGCAGTTACTCGGTAGCTCGAACCCAAGAGACCCAGTACTTC.

This chain connects TRBV3-1 (or the pseudogene TRBV3-2) to TRBJ2-5, with unresolved D. Germline CDR1 LGHDT, CDR2 YNNKEL (reference sequence). The CDR3 length is 15 residues. Deletions cut 4 bases from V and 5 bases from J, with 17 bases between. The CDR3 reads CASSPVASTRETQYF. The CDR3 nucleotides read TGTGCCAGCAGCCCCGTCGCCTCCACCAGGGAGACCCAGTACTTC.

The J gene is TRBJ2-7, the V gene TRBV5-1, with TRBD1 identical over 8 bases. This CDR3 has 13 residues. Germline trimming cut 5 bases from V and 5 bases from J; bases unmatched to any gene: 6. CDR1 is SGHRS, CDR2 YFSETQ, per germline. For the CDR3, the DNA is TGCGCCAGCAGTTCCCAGGGGGCCCACGAGCAGTACTTC. As protein: CASSSQGAHEQYF.

This chain joins TRBV7-8 and TRBJ2-1; D may be TRBD2 (5 bases). Germline CDR1 is SGHVS and CDR2 is FQNEAQ. The CDR3 sequence is 18 residues long. V was cut by 2 bases and J by 0 bases, with 17 bases left in between. The CDR3 coding sequence is TGTGCCAGCAGCTTAAAGGAGGCGGCTCTTAGCTCCTACAATGAGCAGTTCTTC. The encoded protein is CASSLKEAALSSYNEQFF.

J is TRBJ2-5 and V is TRBV6-1; possibly TRBD2 for D (5 bases). Germline assignment: CDR1 MNHNS and CDR2 SASEGT. V was clipped by 1 base and J by 5 bases, with 8 bases between them. The CDR3 extends over 13 amino acids. CDR3 nucleotide sequence: TGTGCCAGCAGTGAAGTTCGGAGGGAGACCCAGTACTTC. It is translated as CASSEVRRETQYF.

For this clone: The sample holds other DNA sequences that translate to the same CDR3. The chain joins TRBV5-1 to TRBJ1-1, with TRBD1 matching over 9 bases. The CDR3 covers 16 residues. V shed 4 bases and J 0 bases; nucleotides not matched to a gene: 7. Germline CDR1 reads SGHRS; CDR2 reads YFSETQ. The CDR3 DNA reads as TGCGCCAGCAGCCCACAGGGGGCTCTCATGAACACTGAAGCTTTCTTT. The encoded protein is CASSPQGALMNTEAFF.

This chain uses TRBV11-2 with TRBJ2-5; D remains ambiguous. This CDR3 region has 12 residues. Germline CDR1 and CDR2: SGHAT and FQNNGV. Trimming removed 4 bases from V and 7 bases from J, with 10 bases in between. CDR3 nucleotide sequence: TGTGCCAGCAGCTCCAGTGCTGGGACCCAGTACTTC. Its protein product is CASSSSAGTQYF.

The CDR3 is CASSYGQGTYEQYF. The CDR3 region has the DNA TGTGCCAGCAGTTACGGACAGGGTACCTACGAGCAGTACTTC. The rearrangement joins TRBV6-5 to TRBJ2-7; 8 bases are shared with TRBD1. The CDR3 has 14 amino acids. V dropped 2 bases and J dropped 2; count of bases not matched to a gene: 2. The germline CDR1 and CDR2 sequences are MNHEY and SVGAGI.

The chain links TRBV5-1 to TRBJ2-7; D call uncertain. The germline gives CDR1 SGHRS, CDR2 YFSETQ. This CDR3 is built from 11 residues. Trimming removed 1 base at V and 7 bases at J, with 6 bases between. CDR3 sequence: CASSLNREQYF. The CDR3 coding sequence is TGCGCCAGCAGCTTGAATCGGGAGCAGTACTTC.

The chain recombines TRBV5-1 with TRBJ2-1, with 9 bases lining up with TRBD1. Germline loops: CDR1 SGHRS, CDR2 YFSETQ. Trimming at V came to 8 bases and at J to 4 bases, leaving 10 bases not matched to a gene. The CDR3 runs 15 residues. The CDR3 loop reads CASLPGQGNYNEQFF. Here the CDR3 DNA reads TGCGCCAGTCTACCGGGACAGGGTAATTACAATGAGCAGTTCTTC.

The rearrangement links TRBV27 to TRBJ1-5; D gene ambiguous. The germline V gene has CDR1 MNHEY and CDR2 SMNVEV (reference sequence). The CDR3 has 15 residues. V was cut by 4 bases and J by 2 bases, with 12 bases left in between. CDR3 residues: CASSYGSLGNQPQHF. The CDR3 coding sequence is TGTGCCAGCAGTTACGGGTCCCTCGGCAATCAGCCCCAGCATTTT.